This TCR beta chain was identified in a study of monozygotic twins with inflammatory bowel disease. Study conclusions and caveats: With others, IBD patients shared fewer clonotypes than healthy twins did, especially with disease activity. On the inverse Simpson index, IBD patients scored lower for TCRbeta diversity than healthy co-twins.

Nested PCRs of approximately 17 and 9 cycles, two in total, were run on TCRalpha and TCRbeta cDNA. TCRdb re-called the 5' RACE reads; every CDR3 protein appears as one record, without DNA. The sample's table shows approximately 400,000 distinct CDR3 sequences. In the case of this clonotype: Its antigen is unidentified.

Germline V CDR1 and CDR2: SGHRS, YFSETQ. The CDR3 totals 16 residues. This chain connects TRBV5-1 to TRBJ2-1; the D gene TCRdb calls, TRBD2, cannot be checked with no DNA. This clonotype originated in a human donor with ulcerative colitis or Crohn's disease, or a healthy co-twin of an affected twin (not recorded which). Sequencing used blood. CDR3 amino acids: CASSWGRLVENNEQFF.